Listed below are T cell receptor beta chains from one sample, sequenced in a study of shared clonotypes between healthy human individuals. Profiled with immunoSEQ multiplex PCR; TCRdb holds only in-frame clones, not every one. The table lists 470,000 or so clones, 60% to 80% of them singletons. Sequencing was performed on PBMCs. The source of these receptors is a woman aged 40 to 50 in good health. Some clones in this sample may be carry-over from other donors' samples. Each CDR3 is given with its conserved first and last residue. A D gene is named only where the DNA matches it firmly. Only some rows state a clone size, as once, few, many or a class for expanded clones.

j_call,v_call,clone_size,d_call,cdr3_nt,cdr3_aa
TRBJ1-2,TRBV5-8,few,-,TGTGCCAGCAGCTTGTGGGTAGGGGCCTATGGCTACACCTTC,CASSLWVGAYGYTF
TRBJ2-1,TRBV7-2,-,-,TGTGCCAGCAGCTTAGTTTGGGGGCGAAGCAATGAGCAGTTCTTC,CASSLVWGRSNEQFF
TRBJ1-2,TRBV5-1,-,-,TGCGCCAGCAGCTTTAATGGGGTTGGAGGCTACACCTTC,CASSFNGVGGYTF
TRBJ2-7,TRBV6-1,-,TRBD2,TGTGCCAGCAGAGAAAGAGGGGCGGCTAGCGGGAGCTCCTTC,CASRERGAASGSSF
TRBJ2-5,TRBV5-6,-,TRBD2,TGTGCCAGCAGCCCCTGGGGAGGGAGCCAAGAGACCCAGTACTTC,CASSPWGGSQETQYF
TRBJ2-1,TRBV10-2,-,TRBD2,TGCGCCAGCAGCCCGACTAGCCCAAGCTCCTACAATGAGCAGTTCTTC,CASSPTSPSSYNEQFF
TRBJ2-5,TRBV15,few,-,TGTGCCACCAGCCCCGACGCAGGTCACCAAGAGACCCAGTACTTC,CATSPDAGHQETQYF
TRBJ2-1,TRBV5-4,-,-,TGTGCCAGCAGCTTGGGGCGGGCGGGGTCCTACAATGAGCAGTTCTTC,CASSLGRAGSYNEQFF
TRBJ1-5,TRBV5-1,once,-,TGCGCCAGCAGCGAGGGACCCGTGGGGGGCAATCAGCCCCAGCATTTT,CASSEGPVGGNQPQHF
TRBJ2-1,TRBV18,-,TRBD2,TGTGCCAGCTCACCGGGACTAGGCAATAACAATGAGCAGTTCTTC,CASSPGLGNNNEQFF
TRBJ2-1,TRBV28,-,-,TGTGCCAGCAGGGGCCTTTACAATGAGCAGTTCTTC,CASRGLYNEQFF
TRBJ1-5,TRBV28,-,-,TGTGCCAGCAGTTTATACAGGACAGTCCGCAATCAGCCCCAGCATTTT,CASSLYRTVRNQPQHF
TRBJ2-2,TRBV7-9,-,-,TGTGCCAGCAGCTCCTCTAACTCCGGGGAGCTGTTTTTT,CASSSSNSGELFF
TRBJ2-2,TRBV5-1,-,TRBD1,TGCGCCAGCAGCTTACAGGGGTCCCCGAACACCGGGGAGCTGTTTTTT,CASSLQGSPNTGELFF
TRBJ2-1,TRBV5-1,-,-,TGCGCCAGCAGCGTGGACAGTTCTTACTCCTACAATGAGCAGTTCTTC,CASSVDSSYSYNEQFF
TRBJ2-7,TRBV2,-,-,TGTGCCAGCACTGGTGATTCTAACGAGCAGTACTTC,CASTGDSNEQYF
TRBJ1-1,TRBV4-2,-,TRBD1,TGTGCCAGCAGCCAAGAGGGACAGGTTCTGGGGAACACTGAAGCTTTCTTT,CASSQEGQVLGNTEAFF
TRBJ2-1,TRBV18,-,-,TGTGCCAGCTCACCACAAAGGAATGAGCAGTTCTTC,CASSPQRNEQFF
TRBJ2-5,TRBV18,-,-,TGTGCCAGCTCACCCCCGCTAGTGGAGGAGACCCAGTACTTC,CASSPPLVEETQYF
TRBJ2-5,TRBV9,-,TRBD1,TGTGCCAGCAGAGAACGACAGGGTCAAGAGACCCAGTACTTC,CASRERQGQETQYF
TRBJ2-3,TRBV6-1,-,-,TGTGCCAGCAGGGAACAGGGTCGGGGCACAGATACGCAGTATTTT,CASREQGRGTDTQYF
TRBJ2-1,TRBV18,-,-,TGTGCCAGCTCCCGGGGGGCAGAGAATGAGCAGTTCTTC,CASSRGAENEQFF
TRBJ2-7,TRBV7-2,-,-,TGTGCCAGCAGCTTAGTATCGGGTACCTACGAGCAGTACTTC,CASSLVSGTYEQYF
TRBJ1-1,TRBV7-9,-,TRBD1,TGTGCCAGCAGCCCAGGACAGGGGGCACTTACTGAAGCTTTCTTT,CASSPGQGALTEAFF
TRBJ1-2,TRBV18,-,TRBD1,TGTGCCAGCTCACCTGCAGGGGGCTTTGATGGCTACACCTTC,CASSPAGGFDGYTF
TRBJ1-1,TRBV27,-,-,TGTGCCAGCAGTTTCACCCCGGTGAACACTGAAGCTTTCTTT,CASSFTPVNTEAFF
TRBJ2-7,TRBV27,once,TRBD2,TGTGCCAGCAGCGATGGACTAGCGGGAACCTACGAGCAGTACTTC,CASSDGLAGTYEQYF
TRBJ2-7,TRBV6-5,-,-,TGTGCCAGCAGCCCGGGGGCTGGCGGCTACGAGCAGTACTTC,CASSPGAGGYEQYF
TRBJ1-5,TRBV23-1,few,-,TGCGCCAGCAGTCCTTCTCGGGAAGGGGATAGCAATCAGCCCCAGCATTTT,CASSPSREGDSNQPQHF
TRBJ2-3,TRBV7-3,-,-,TGTGCCAGCAGCTTAAGTACATCAGATACGCAGTATTTT,CASSLSTSDTQYF
TRBJ1-1,TRBV6-1,-,TRBD1,TGTGCCAGCAGTGGGGACAGGGGGCGAGGGAACACTGAAGCTTTCTTT,CASSGDRGRGNTEAFF
TRBJ1-2,TRBV4-1,-,-,TGCGCCAGCAGCCCACGATCGGCATATAGCGAAAACTATGGCTACACCTTC,CASSPRSAYSENYGYTF
TRBJ2-5,TRBV27,-,-,TGTGCCAGCAGTTGGACTCAGGGAGAGACCCAGTACTTC,CASSWTQGETQYF
TRBJ2-4,TRBV10-3,few,TRBD1,TGTGCCATCAGTGAGGGGACAGGTAACATTCAGTACTTC,CAISEGTGNIQYF
TRBJ2-7,TRBV11-1,-,TRBD1,TGTGCCAGCAGCGTAACAGGGGGCTACGAGCAGTACTTC,CASSVTGGYEQYF
TRBJ1-2,TRBV5-1,-,-,TGCGCCAGCAGCTTGGCTCAGGGCGGCTATGGCTACACCTTC,CASSLAQGGYGYTF
TRBJ2-3,TRBV9,-,-,TGTGCCAGCAGCGTAGGTGGGACTGGGACAGATACGCAGTATTTT,CASSVGGTGTDTQYF
TRBJ1-4,TRBV5-8,-,-,TGTGCCAGCAGCGGGCCGGGACGCCCCGAGAGTGAAAAACTGTTTTTT,CASSGPGRPESEKLFF
TRBJ2-3,TRBV9,-,TRBD2,TGTGCCAGCAGCGTAGTAGGCGGGAGAGGCACAGATACGCAGTATTTT,CASSVVGGRGTDTQYF
TRBJ2-5,TRBV5-6,-,-,TGTGCCAGCAGCTTGGACCGGACAGCTACATTCCAAGAGACCCAGTACTTC,CASSLDRTATFQETQYF
TRBJ2-7,TRBV6-5,-,TRBD1,TGTGCCAGCAAGGGACAGGGAAGGTACGAGCAGTACTTC,CASKGQGRYEQYF
TRBJ2-3,TRBV5-1,-,TRBD2,TGCGCCAGCGCGGATGGACTAGCGGGAGATTCGGGCACAGATACGCAGTATTTT,CASADGLAGDSGTDTQYF
TRBJ1-1,TRBV5-1,-,-,TGCGCCAGCAGCTTCGCCAGGGAAAGGGGTGAAGCTTTCTTT,CASSFARERGEAFF
TRBJ2-1,TRBV27,-,-,TGTGCCAGCAGATCACTTAGTTGGTACAATGAGCAGTTCTTC,CASRSLSWYNEQFF
TRBJ1-5,TRBV27,-,TRBD1,TGTGCCAGCAGTCCCCGCGACAGGGTATTTTCGCAGCCCCAGCATTTT,CASSPRDRVFSQPQHF
TRBJ1-5,TRBV5-8,-,TRBD1,TGTGCCAGCAGCTTGCTGGGTCAGGGGGCAGGTCAGCCCCAGCATTTT,CASSLLGQGAGQPQHF
TRBJ2-5,TRBV7-9,once,TRBD1,TGTGCCAGCAGCCTACTTGCGGATGAACCGGGACAGGGGTACTTC,CASSLLADEPGQGYF